Listed below are T cell receptor beta chains from one sample, sequenced in a study of neurological immune-mediated disorders. TCRdb itself ran the 5' RACE reads through MiXCR, one entry per CDR3 protein. Among about 74,000 distinct CDR3 sequences listed, roughly 5.6% were seen once. What was sequenced was PBMCs. These receptors originate from a man aged 18 to 35 with multiple sclerosis. Each CDR3 is given with its conserved first and last residue. D genes are given only for firm matches. Expanded clones are given a class, and other clones once, few, many or no size at all.

J: TRBJ1-6
D: .
size: many
V: TRBV7-2
CDR3: CASSLVATVTNSPLNF
DNA: TGTGCCAGCAGCTTGGTAGCCACTGTAACGAATTCACCCCTCAACTTT

J: TRBJ2-7
D: .
size: many
V: TRBV6-1
CDR3: CASSEERTYEQYF
DNA: TGTGCCAGCAGTGAAGAGAGAACCTACGAGCAGTACTTC

J: TRBJ2-1
D: TRBD2
size: many
V: TRBV12-3/TRBV12-4
CDR3: CASIISGGAYNEQFF
DNA: TGTGCCAGCATCATAAGCGGGGGAGCATACAATGAGCAGTTCTTC

J: TRBJ2-6
D: .
size: many
V: TRBV24-1
CDR3: CATSAGRASGANVLTF
DNA: TGTGCCACCAGCGCCGGCAGGGCCTCTGGGGCCAACGTCCTGACTTTC

J: TRBJ2-7
D: .
size: many
V: TRBV19
CDR3: CASWDFGYEQYF
DNA: TGTGCCAGCTGGGACTTTGGATACGAGCAGTACTTC

J: TRBJ2-5
D: TRBD2
size: medium-sized
V: TRBV28
CDR3: CASSPSRTSGDQETQYF
DNA: TGTGCCAGCAGTCCCTCCAGGACTAGCGGAGACCAAGAGACCCAGTACTTC

J: TRBJ1-1
D: .
size: .
V: TRBV5-5
CDR3: CASSLRSYTEAFF
DNA: TGTGCCAGCAGCTTGAGGTCTTACACTGAAGCTTTCTTT

J: TRBJ2-1
D: .
size: many
V: TRBV12-3/TRBV12-4
CDR3: CASSKGGLEQFF
DNA: TGTGCCAGCAGCAAAGGGGGGCTTGAGCAGTTCTTC

J: TRBJ2-4
D: .
size: many
V: TRBV5-6
CDR3: CASSSLEDSRRDIQYF
DNA: TGTGCCAGCAGCTCCCTTGAGGACAGCCGGCGGGACATTCAGTACTTC

J: TRBJ2-7
D: .
size: few
V: TRBV18
CDR3: CASSPAADYEQYF
DNA: TGTGCCAGCTCACCGGCCGCCGACTACGAGCAGTACTTC

J: TRBJ2-4
D: .
size: .
V: TRBV7-8
CDR3: CASSLRGWEIQYF
DNA: TGTGCCAGCAGCCTCAGGGGATGGGAAATTCAGTACTTC

J: TRBJ2-7
D: TRBD1
size: many
V: TRBV18
CDR3: CASSPTLGQSYEQYF
DNA: TGTGCCAGCTCACCAACCCTGGGACAGTCCTACGAGCAGTACTTC

J: TRBJ1-6
D: .
size: many
V: TRBV20-1
CDR3: CSASRQADSYNSPLHF
DNA: TGCAGTGCTAGCCGACAGGCCGACTCCTATAATTCACCCCTCCACTTT

J: TRBJ2-2
D: TRBD2
size: many
V: TRBV7-9
CDR3: CASSSRLAGGTGELFF
DNA: TGTGCCAGCAGCTCCCGACTAGCGGGAGGCACCGGGGAGCTGTTTTTT

J: TRBJ1-5
D: .
size: many
V: TRBV12-3/TRBV12-4
CDR3: CASSLLNQPQNF
DNA: TGTGCCAGCAGCCTACTGAATCAGCCCCAGAATTTT